This record concerns one T cell receptor beta chain sequence. This sample was taken from a study of blood T cell repertoires in COVID-19. Study as a whole: The cDNA or gDNA used as material had been derived from T cells, B-cell-depleted T cells, or PBMCs.

The germline V gene encodes CDR1 MNHNS and CDR2 SASEGT. The CDR3 totals 16 residues. V was clipped by 1 base and J by 8 bases; unmatched bases: 10. Method: immunoSEQ multiplex PCR; TCRdb's copy keeps in-frame clones and lacks some. This table holds 200,000 to 300,000 clones, roughly four fifths found once. The TCR sequence derives from an older woman with active or convalescent COVID-19. Sequenced sample: peripheral blood. The V and J genes are TRBV6-1 and TRBJ2-3; 9 nucleotides line up with TRBD2. The DNA for the CDR3 is TGTGCCAGCAGTGAAGGAGCGGGGGGCAAAGTAGGTACGCAGTATTTT. As protein: CASSEGAGGKVGTQYF.